This entry lists 28 T cell receptor beta chains sequenced from one sample in a study of siplizumab effects on memory and regulatory T cells. This table comes from immunoSEQ multiplex PCR, and its TCRdb copy is limited to in-frame clones, with some not included. The sample lists around 110,000 clones, about 94% occurring once. Sequencing was carried out using non-Treg CD4+ T cells sorted from blood. The receptors shown here come from a human donor in good health.

The V call is TRBV6-1, the J call TRBJ2-7; D might be TRBD1 (6 bases). Trimming took 1 base from V and 4 from J, leaving 11 bases between them. This CDR3 is 14 amino acids long. Germline CDR1 MNHNS, CDR2 SASEGT. The CDR3 sequence is CASSEGGTFYEQYF. CDR3 in DNA: TGTGCCAGCAGTGAAGGTGGGACATTTTACGAGCAGTACTTC.

The rearrangement links TRBV6-1 to TRBJ2-2; TRBD2 is a possible D gene (7 bases). Germline-derived CDR1 and CDR2 are MNHNS and SASEGT. The CDR3 consists of 13 residues. CDR3 DNA: TGTGCGGGGGGGCAGTTCAACACCGGGGAGCTGTTTTTT. It codes for CAGGQFNTGELFF.

The V call is TRBV19, the J call TRBJ2-7; D possibly corresponds to TRBD2 (6 bases). Germline loops: CDR1 LNHDA, CDR2 SQIVND (reference sequence). Trimming left V 0 bases short and J 2 bases short, with 11 bases between. The CDR3 runs to 15 residues. The CDR3 sequence is CASSIDRGDTYEQYF. In nucleotides, the CDR3 is TGTGCCAGTAGTATAGATCGCGGGGATACCTACGAGCAGTACTTC.

The rearrangement uses TRBV2 and TRBJ2-7; TRBD1 might be the D (7 bases). Per the germline V gene, CDR1 is SNHLY and CDR2 is FYNNEI. CDR3 length: 14 amino acids. V was pared by 9 bases and J by 4 bases, with 19 bases between. The CDR3 here is CARSKRQGGYEQYF. Here the CDR3 DNA reads TGTGCCAGGTCGAAGCGGCAGGGGGGATACGAGCAGTACTTC.

CDR3 in amino acids: CASSFLTLNTEAFF. The CDR3 nucleotides read TGTGCCAGCAGCTTCTTGACCTTGAACACTGAAGCTTTCTTT. The V and J genes are TRBV5-5 and TRBJ1-1; D ambiguous. The V end was cut by 2 bases, the J end by 0 bases, with 8 bases between. Per germline, CDR1 SGHKS and CDR2 YYEKEE (reference sequence). This CDR3 is built from 14 residues.

The rearrangement links TRBV19 to TRBJ1-5, with D uncertain. Trimming took off 5 bases at V and 0 bases at J, with 14 bases between the two ends. The CDR3 covers 16 residues. Per germline, CDR1 LNHDA and CDR2 SQIVND (reference sequence). CDR3 region: CASSAKEGYSNQPQHF. The DNA for the CDR3 is TGTGCCAGTAGTGCGAAAGAGGGATATAGCAATCAGCCCCAGCATTTT.

This clone was seen only once. A far larger clone is one base from this, pointing to a likely read error. The CDR3 here is CASSLGETQYF. DNA for the CDR3: TGTGCCAGCAGCTTGGGCGAGACCCAGTACTTC. The chain recombines TRBV11-3 with TRBJ2-5; D remains unclear. V was clipped by 3 bases and J by 5 bases, with 4 bases between them. This CDR3 contains 11 residues. Germline values: CDR1 SGHNT, CDR2 YENEEA.

This chain uses TRBV4-2 with TRBJ2-1, with TRBD2 matching over 7 bases. Trimming removed 6 bases from V and 4 bases from J; junction bases left unmatched: 3. CDR1 and CDR2 from the germline V gene are LGHNA and YNFKEQ. This CDR3 comprises 13 residues. CDR3 protein: CASSLADYNEQFF. The CDR3 DNA reads TGTGCCAGCAGTCTAGCGGATTACAATGAGCAGTTCTTC.

This rearrangement joins TRBV7-7 to TRBJ2-2; 13 nucleotides line up with TRBD2. J lost 4 bases, V lost 2 bases, and 4 bases had no gene match. The V gene's germline CDR1 is SSHAT and CDR2 FNYEAQ (reference sequence). The CDR3 runs 17 residues. The CDR3 DNA follows: TGTGCCAGCAGCTTAACTAGCGGGGGGGCCGGCACCGGGGAGCTGTTTTTT. This translates into CASSLTSGGAGTGELFF.

The gene calls are TRBV5-1 and TRBJ2-3, with TRBD1 matching 7 bases. The CDR3 length is 14 residues. In germline, CDR1 is SGHRS, CDR2 YFSETQ. The V gene end was trimmed by 6 bases and the J gene end by 1 base; junction bases not matched to a gene: 5. The CDR3 DNA follows: TGCGCCAGCACGTCCGGACAGGGCACAGATACGCAGTATTTT. Translation: CASTSGQGTDTQYF.

This clone was counted between two and nine times. CDR3 in DNA: TGTGCCAGCTCACCACGGCCGAACACTGAAGCTTTCTTT. Translating gives CASSPRPNTEAFF. The gene calls are TRBV18 and TRBJ1-1; D is undetermined. This CDR3 has 13 amino acids. V lost 1 base to trimming and J lost 1 base, with 4 bases between them. CDR1 is KGHSH and CDR2 is LQKENI in the germline V gene.

The rearrangement links TRBV7-2 to TRBJ2-7; 10 bases agree with TRBD1. The V gene's germline CDR1 is SGHTA and CDR2 FQGNSA. The CDR3 consists of 14 residues. The junction had 8 bases not matched to a gene; V was cut back by 7 bases and J by 5 bases. In nucleotides, the CDR3 is TGTGCCAGCACCCGGGACAGGGGTGGCAACGAGCAGTACTTC. Amino acids: CASTRDRGGNEQYF.

The chain recombines TRBV10-3 with TRBJ2-7, with D possibly being TRBD2 (5 bases). The CDR3 is 13 amino acids. V was trimmed by 4 bases and J by 2 bases, leaving 9 bases between them. Germline V gives CDR1 ENHRY, CDR2 SYGVKD. This chain's CDR3 is CAISGESTYEQYF. The CDR3 DNA follows: TGTGCCATCAGTGGGGAGAGTACCTACGAGCAGTACTTC.

The V and J genes are TRBV6-5 and TRBJ2-3; no definite D call. Deletions cut 4 bases from V and 6 bases from J, with 5 bases between. The CDR3 spans 11 residues. Germline CDR1 is MNHEY and CDR2 is SVGAGI. CDR3 DNA: TGTGCCAGCAGTTTGAGGGATACGCAGTATTTT. Protein product: CASSLRDTQYF.

The rearrangement links TRBV5-1 to TRBJ2-1, with TRBD2 identical over 9 bases. The CDR3 has 16 residues. Germline CDR1 SGHRS, CDR2 YFSETQ. Losses at the gene ends were 1 base for V and 5 bases for J; bases not matched to a gene: 7. CDR3 loop: CASSLIAGVLNNEQFF. The CDR3 region has the DNA TGCGCCAGCAGCTTGATAGCGGGAGTTCTAAACAATGAGCAGTTCTTC.

V is TRBV2 and J is TRBJ2-7; 9 bases agree with TRBD1. Germline V gene sequence: CDR1 SNHLY, CDR2 FYNNEI. V dropped 6 bases and J dropped 0; count of bases not matched to a gene: 0. The CDR3 sequence is 13 residues long. The CDR3 is CASRGQGSYEQYF. CDR3 nucleotides: TGTGCCAGCAGGGGACAGGGCTCCTACGAGCAGTACTTC.

The chain joins TRBV7-2 to TRBJ2-3; TRBD2 matches 8 bases. Germline loops: CDR1 SGHTA, CDR2 FQGNSA. The V segment lost 1 base and the J segment 4 bases; nucleotides outside the gene matches: 4. CDR3 length: 15 residues. CDR3 loop: CASSLDGGAADTQYF. CDR3 coding DNA: TGTGCCAGCAGCTTAGACGGGGGGGCGGCAGATACGCAGTATTTT.

The chain combines TRBV6-5 with TRBJ1-2, with 9 bases aligning to TRBD1. V lost 5 bases, J lost 8 bases, and 9 bases stayed unmatched. The CDR3 is 14 residues long. Germline CDR1 is MNHEY and CDR2 is SVGAGI. CDR3 loop: CASSPGTGWRGYTF. The CDR3 DNA follows: TGTGCCAGCAGTCCCGGGACAGGGTGGAGAGGCTACACCTTC.

The chain carries TRBV7-9 and TRBJ1-6; D gene unclear. Trimming left V 5 bases short and J 7 bases short, with 9 bases between. In germline, CDR1 is SEHNR, CDR2 FQNEAQ (reference sequence). The CDR3 extends over 13 amino acids. The CDR3: CASSRRENSPLHF. In nucleotides, the CDR3 is TGTGCCAGCAGCCGAAGGGAGAATTCACCCCTCCACTTT.

The V and J genes are TRBV6-5 and TRBJ1-3, with D tentatively TRBD1 (5 bases). Per germline, CDR1 MNHEY and CDR2 SVGAGI. This CDR3 has 14 residues. V shed 6 bases and J shed 4 bases, with 13 bases lying between them. The CDR3 region is CASRSGAYGNTIYF. In DNA, the CDR3 is TGTGCCAGCAGGTCTGGGGCTTACGGAAACACCATATATTTT.

V is TRBV6-5 and J is TRBJ2-7, with no clear D. Trimming removed 6 bases from V and 1 base from J, with 7 bases in between. CDR1 and CDR2 from the germline V gene are MNHEY and SVGAGI. The CDR3 consists of 12 residues. CDR3 sequence: CASRHGSYEQYF. CDR3 DNA sequence: TGTGCCAGCAGGCACGGTTCCTACGAGCAGTACTTC.

The V gene is TRBV14, the J gene TRBJ2-7; TRBD2 matches 8 bases. Germline assignment: CDR1 SGHDN and CDR2 FVKESK. The CDR3 is 17 residues long. The V and J ends lost 2 bases and 1 base, in that order; junction bases with no gene match: 10. The CDR3 reads CASSQQLGRAPSYEQYF. In nucleotides, the CDR3 is TGTGCCAGCAGCCAACAACTCGGGAGGGCCCCGTCCTACGAGCAGTACTTC.

The rearrangement uses TRBV6-6 and TRBJ1-2; D ambiguous. Trimming cost V 11 bases and J 2 bases, with 12 bases left between them. The CDR3 is 12 amino acids. Germline V gene data show CDR1 as MNHNY and CDR2 as SVGAGI (reference sequence). The CDR3 coding sequence is TGTGCCGGTACGAGTTTGAACTATGGCTACACCTTC. The encoded protein is CAGTSLNYGYTF.

This chain uses TRBV7-2 with TRBJ2-7; D may be TRBD1 (5 bases). V was trimmed by 5 bases and J by 3 bases, leaving 17 bases between them. Germline loops: CDR1 SGHTA, CDR2 FQGNSA. This CDR3 has 15 residues. CDR3 bases: TGTGCCAGCAGCCAACAGGACCAACCTTACTACGAGCAGTACTTC. Translation: CASSQQDQPYYEQYF.

V gene TRBV5-1 combines with J gene TRBJ2-1; perhaps TRBD1 as D (7 bases). The CDR3 contains 14 residues. CDR1 is SGHRS and CDR2 is YFSETQ in the germline V gene. Trimming took off 2 bases at V and 7 bases at J, with 13 bases between the two ends. For the CDR3, the DNA is TGCGCCAGCAGCTTAGACAGGGCGGGGAATGAGCAGTTCTTC. Translated: CASSLDRAGNEQFF.

In regard to this clone: Other DNA sequences within the sample encode an identical CDR3. The V and J genes are TRBV9 and TRBJ1-4; D is undetermined. Looked up from germline, CDR1 is SGDLS and CDR2 is YYNGEE. V gave up 4 bases and J gave up 0 bases, with 13 bases separating them. CDR3 length equals 16 residues. In DNA form, the CDR3 reads TGTGCCAGCAGCCCACACGGAGTTGCAACTAATGAAAAACTGTTTTTT. Protein sequence: CASSPHGVATNEKLFF.

The chain uses TRBV4-1 and TRBJ1-3; D is undetermined. The CDR3 loop spans 16 amino acids. V lost 1 base and J lost 0, with 10 bases in between. Germline V gives CDR1 MGHRA, CDR2 YSYEKL. The CDR3 sequence is CASSQALYASGNTIYF. The DNA for the CDR3 is TGCGCCAGCAGCCAAGCACTGTATGCCTCTGGAAACACCATATATTTT.

The J gene is TRBJ2-7, the V gene TRBV19; TRBD1 is a possible D gene (6 bases). CDR1 and CDR2 from the germline V gene are LNHDA and SQIVND (reference sequence). The CDR3 loop spans 15 amino acids. Trimming pared 5 bases from V and 2 bases from J, leaving 16 bases between. CDR3 protein: CASSLNPGVAYEQYF. The CDR3 region has the DNA TGTGCCAGTAGTCTAAACCCAGGGGTGGCCTACGAGCAGTACTTC.